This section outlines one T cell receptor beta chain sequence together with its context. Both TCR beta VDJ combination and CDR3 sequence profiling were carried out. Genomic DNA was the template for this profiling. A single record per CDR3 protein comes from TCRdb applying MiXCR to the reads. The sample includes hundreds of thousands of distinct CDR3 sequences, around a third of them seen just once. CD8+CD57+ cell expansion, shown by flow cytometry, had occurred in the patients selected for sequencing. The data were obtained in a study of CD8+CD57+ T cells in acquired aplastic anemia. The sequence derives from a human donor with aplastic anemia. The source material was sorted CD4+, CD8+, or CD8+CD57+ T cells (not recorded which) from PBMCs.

CDR3 amino acids: CASSLAGRGKYQPQHF. CDR3 nucleotide sequence: TGTGCCAGCAGTTTAGCGGGCAGGGGAAAATATCAGCCCCAGCATTTT. V gene TRBV12-3 or TRBV12-4 combines with J gene TRBJ1-5; D is perhaps TRBD1 (6 bases). V was cut by 0 bases and J by 5 bases, with 14 bases left in between. This CDR3 contains 16 residues.